This is a list of T cell receptor beta chains from one sample in a study of regulatory and conventional T cells in RAG deficiency. Method: immunoSEQ multiplex PCR; TCRdb's copy keeps in-frame clones and lacks some. Of tens of thousands of clones detected, about 89% appear once; the ten largest clones hold roughly 0.74%. These data are also associated with another study on regulatory T cells.

The material sequenced was Tregs sorted from blood. The source of these receptors is a human donor in good health. Both conserved end residues are part of each CDR3. Fields, in order: CDR3 DNA, CDR3 protein, CDR3 length, V gene, D gene, clone size, J gene. A D gene is named only where the DNA matches it firmly. Part of the rows lack a size; the others show once, few, many or a class for expanded clones.

CDR3nt: TGTGCCAGCAGCTTCACATGGGCGTTACATAATTCACCCCTCCACTTT; CDR3aa: CASSFTWALHNSPLHF; len: 16; v_gene: TRBV5-5; d_gene: NA; abundance: NA; j_gene: TRBJ1-6
CDR3nt: TGTGCCAGCAGTTTAGTACAAAACTATGGCTACACCTTC; CDR3aa: CASSLVQNYGYTF; len: 13; v_gene: TRBV28; d_gene: NA; abundance: NA; j_gene: TRBJ1-2
CDR3nt: TGTGCCAGCAGTCCACAGGGAACCAATAATTCACCCCTCCACTTT; CDR3aa: CASSPQGTNNSPLHF; len: 15; v_gene: TRBV25-1; d_gene: NA; abundance: NA; j_gene: TRBJ1-6
CDR3nt: TGCGCCAGCAGCTTGGGCAACTATGGCTACACCTTC; CDR3aa: CASSLGNYGYTF; len: 12; v_gene: TRBV5-1; d_gene: NA; abundance: NA; j_gene: TRBJ1-2
CDR3nt: TGTGCCAGCAGTTACGGAGGGGTTCGGGAGACCCAGTACTTC; CDR3aa: CASSYGGVRETQYF; len: 14; v_gene: TRBV6-5; d_gene: NA; abundance: once; j_gene: TRBJ2-5
CDR3nt: TGTGCCAGCAGCGTAGATTACTATGGCTACACCTTC; CDR3aa: CASSVDYYGYTF; len: 12; v_gene: TRBV9; d_gene: NA; abundance: NA; j_gene: TRBJ1-2
CDR3nt: TGTGCCAGCAGTTACGGGGGGAAGAATGAAAAACTGTTTTTT; CDR3aa: CASSYGGKNEKLFF; len: 14; v_gene: TRBV27; d_gene: NA; abundance: NA; j_gene: TRBJ1-4
CDR3nt: TGTGCCAGCAGCCCTTTCGGCGGCACTGAAGCTTTCTTT; CDR3aa: CASSPFGGTEAFF; len: 13; v_gene: TRBV7-3; d_gene: NA; abundance: NA; j_gene: TRBJ1-1
CDR3nt: TGTGCCAGCAGTTTATTCGGGGGAGACAATGAGCAGTTCTTC; CDR3aa: CASSLFGGDNEQFF; len: 14; v_gene: TRBV27; d_gene: NA; abundance: NA; j_gene: TRBJ2-1
CDR3nt: TGCGCCAGCAGTAGTTCGGGACTCTTCACAGATACGCAGTATTTT; CDR3aa: CASSSSGLFTDTQYF; len: 15; v_gene: TRBV5-1; d_gene: NA; abundance: NA; j_gene: TRBJ2-3
CDR3nt: TGCACCAGCAGCCAACGGGGACAGGAGTACTTC; CDR3aa: CTSSQRGQEYF; len: 11; v_gene: TRBV1; d_gene: NA; abundance: NA; j_gene: TRBJ2-7
CDR3nt: TGCGCCAGCAGCCCTAGGACGGTAACCGGGGAGCTGTTTTTT; CDR3aa: CASSPRTVTGELFF; len: 14; v_gene: TRBV5-1; d_gene: NA; abundance: NA; j_gene: TRBJ2-2
CDR3nt: TGCAGCGTTGGTGGGCCGGGGGCAGAGAACACTGAAGCTTTCTTT; CDR3aa: CSVGGPGAENTEAFF; len: 15; v_gene: TRBV29-1; d_gene: NA; abundance: NA; j_gene: TRBJ1-1
CDR3nt: TGTGCCTGCGCAGGGGGACTTTCACCCCTCCACTTT; CDR3aa: CACAGGLSPLHF; len: 12; v_gene: TRBV30; d_gene: TRBD1; abundance: NA; j_gene: TRBJ1-6
CDR3nt: TGTGCCTGGAGTTACAGGGTAAGCACTGAAGCTTTCTTT; CDR3aa: CAWSYRVSTEAFF; len: 13; v_gene: TRBV30; d_gene: NA; abundance: NA; j_gene: TRBJ1-1
CDR3nt: TGTGCCAGCAGCTTGCGGGGGTACCAAGAGACCCAGTACTTC; CDR3aa: CASSLRGYQETQYF; len: 14; v_gene: TRBV5-5; d_gene: NA; abundance: NA; j_gene: TRBJ2-5
CDR3nt: TGTGCCAGCAGCTTGGGCAGGGCCTACTATGGCTACACCTTC; CDR3aa: CASSLGRAYYGYTF; len: 14; v_gene: TRBV5-5; d_gene: NA; abundance: NA; j_gene: TRBJ1-2
CDR3nt: TGTGCCAGCAGCCCAAACTACGAGCAGTACTTC; CDR3aa: CASSPNYEQYF; len: 11; v_gene: TRBV7-2; d_gene: NA; abundance: NA; j_gene: TRBJ2-7
CDR3nt: TGTGCCAGCAGCTCCTTAATCAGACTAAACTATGGCTACACCTTC; CDR3aa: CASSSLIRLNYGYTF; len: 15; v_gene: TRBV5-6; d_gene: NA; abundance: NA; j_gene: TRBJ1-2
CDR3nt: TGTGCCTGGGCCGACCGGGACGTGGGAAACACCATATATTTT; CDR3aa: CAWADRDVGNTIYF; len: 14; v_gene: TRBV30; d_gene: NA; abundance: NA; j_gene: TRBJ1-3
CDR3nt: TGTGCCAGCAGCCAATCTTCGGGACAGCCCCAGCATTTT; CDR3aa: CASSQSSGQPQHF; len: 13; v_gene: TRBV16; d_gene: NA; abundance: NA; j_gene: TRBJ1-5
CDR3nt: TGTGCCAGCAGCTTACAGCGGGGGGCGCGGACCGGGGAGCTGTTTTTT; CDR3aa: CASSLQRGARTGELFF; len: 16; v_gene: TRBV7-8; d_gene: TRBD2; abundance: NA; j_gene: TRBJ2-2
CDR3nt: TGTGCCAGTAGTATGAGGAATTCACCCCTCCACTTT; CDR3aa: CASSMRNSPLHF; len: 12; v_gene: TRBV19; d_gene: NA; abundance: medium-sized; j_gene: TRBJ1-6
CDR3nt: TGTGCCAGTAGTCGGACTGTGATGGGCAATCAGCCCCAGCATTTT; CDR3aa: CASSRTVMGNQPQHF; len: 15; v_gene: TRBV19; d_gene: NA; abundance: NA; j_gene: TRBJ1-5
CDR3nt: TGTGCCAGCAGCCCAGGCGGGTACTCTGGGGCCAACGTCCTGACTTTC; CDR3aa: CASSPGGYSGANVLTF; len: 16; v_gene: TRBV11-2; d_gene: NA; abundance: NA; j_gene: TRBJ2-6
CDR3nt: TGTGCCACCAGCAGAGATGGCGTCAGTCAAGGCTACACCTTC; CDR3aa: CATSRDGVSQGYTF; len: 14; v_gene: TRBV15; d_gene: NA; abundance: NA; j_gene: TRBJ1-2
CDR3nt: TGTGCCAGCAGCTCCCCCCTCACCATATATTTT; CDR3aa: CASSSPLTIYF; len: 11; v_gene: TRBV7-2; d_gene: NA; abundance: NA; j_gene: TRBJ1-3
CDR3nt: TGTGCCAGCAGCGTACGGAACAATGAAAAACTGTTTTTT; CDR3aa: CASSVRNNEKLFF; len: 13; v_gene: TRBV9; d_gene: NA; abundance: NA; j_gene: TRBJ1-4
CDR3nt: TGCGCCAGCAGCCAAGATGCCCTAGCGGGGGCCTACAATGAGCAGTTCTTC; CDR3aa: CASSQDALAGAYNEQFF; len: 17; v_gene: TRBV4-1; d_gene: TRBD2; abundance: once; j_gene: TRBJ2-1
CDR3nt: TGCGCCAGCAGCCGGATGTATCTACCAGGGGACACCGGGGAGCTGTTTTTT; CDR3aa: CASSRMYLPGDTGELFF; len: 17; v_gene: TRBV4-1; d_gene: NA; abundance: NA; j_gene: TRBJ2-2
CDR3nt: TGTGCCAGCAGTAGGGCCGCGGGCTTTCAAAACTATGGCTACACCTTC; CDR3aa: CASSRAAGFQNYGYTF; len: 16; v_gene: TRBV25-1; d_gene: NA; abundance: NA; j_gene: TRBJ1-2
CDR3nt: TGTGCCAGCAGCTTAGATAACGCTTACAATGAGCAGTTCTTC; CDR3aa: CASSLDNAYNEQFF; len: 14; v_gene: TRBV11-3; d_gene: NA; abundance: NA; j_gene: TRBJ2-1
CDR3nt: TGTGCCAGCAGTGTGGTTCCCATGTGGGGCACTGAAGCTTTCTTT; CDR3aa: CASSVVPMWGTEAFF; len: 15; v_gene: TRBV6-4; d_gene: NA; abundance: NA; j_gene: TRBJ1-1
CDR3nt: TGTGCCAGCAGCCGGGGGGGGACCCAGTACTTC; CDR3aa: CASSRGGTQYF; len: 11; v_gene: TRBV9; d_gene: TRBD2; abundance: NA; j_gene: TRBJ2-5
CDR3nt: TGTGCCAGCAGTTCCCCGACAGGTACGACGCAGTATTTT; CDR3aa: CASSSPTGTTQYF; len: 13; v_gene: TRBV27; d_gene: NA; abundance: NA; j_gene: TRBJ2-3
CDR3nt: TGTGCCAGCCGTTCCCAGGACAGGGAAAATGAAAAACTGTTTTTT; CDR3aa: CASRSQDRENEKLFF; len: 15; v_gene: TRBV28; d_gene: TRBD1; abundance: once; j_gene: TRBJ1-4
CDR3nt: TGTGCCAGCAGTTACGGGGCAACTAATGAAAAACTGTTTTTT; CDR3aa: CASSYGATNEKLFF; len: 14; v_gene: TRBV6-5; d_gene: NA; abundance: NA; j_gene: TRBJ1-4
CDR3nt: TGTGCCAGCAGCCCGAGACAGGGGTCCTACGAGCAGTACTTC; CDR3aa: CASSPRQGSYEQYF; len: 14; v_gene: TRBV4-2; d_gene: TRBD1; abundance: NA; j_gene: TRBJ2-7
CDR3nt: TGTGCCAGCAGTGAGGGGACAGGGGGCGTCGAGCAGTACTTC; CDR3aa: CASSEGTGGVEQYF; len: 14; v_gene: TRBV2; d_gene: TRBD1; abundance: NA; j_gene: TRBJ2-7
CDR3nt: TGTGCCATCAGTGAGTCGGAAGTACAACGGGACAGGGGTGGCTACACCTTC; CDR3aa: CAISESEVQRDRGGYTF; len: 17; v_gene: TRBV10-3; d_gene: TRBD1; abundance: NA; j_gene: TRBJ1-2
CDR3nt: TGTGCCAGCAGCGTGGGGGGTTCCTACGAGCAGTACTTC; CDR3aa: CASSVGGSYEQYF; len: 13; v_gene: TRBV9; d_gene: NA; abundance: NA; j_gene: TRBJ2-7
CDR3nt: TGTGCCAGCAGTTATCTTGGAGGTAACACTGAAGCTTTCTTT; CDR3aa: CASSYLGGNTEAFF; len: 14; v_gene: TRBV6-1; d_gene: NA; abundance: NA; j_gene: TRBJ1-1
CDR3nt: TGTGCCAGCAGCGACGGGTGGCAGGGCCACTATGGCTACACCTTC; CDR3aa: CASSDGWQGHYGYTF; len: 15; v_gene: TRBV6-5; d_gene: NA; abundance: NA; j_gene: TRBJ1-2
CDR3nt: TGTGCCAGCAGCTTCTCCCCCGGTGCTGAAGCTTTCTTT; CDR3aa: CASSFSPGAEAFF; len: 13; v_gene: TRBV7-3; d_gene: NA; abundance: NA; j_gene: TRBJ1-1
CDR3nt: TGTGCCAGCAGCCTCTCTATGGGGACTGAAGCTTTCTTT; CDR3aa: CASSLSMGTEAFF; len: 13; v_gene: TRBV7-9; d_gene: NA; abundance: NA; j_gene: TRBJ1-1
CDR3nt: TGTGCCAGCTCTGTCCAGGGGATTAATAATTCACCCCTCCACTTT; CDR3aa: CASSVQGINNSPLHF; len: 15; v_gene: TRBV27; d_gene: NA; abundance: NA; j_gene: TRBJ1-6
CDR3nt: TGCAGTGCTAGAAACTTCGATGAGCAGTTCTTC; CDR3aa: CSARNFDEQFF; len: 11; v_gene: TRBV20-1; d_gene: NA; abundance: NA; j_gene: TRBJ2-1
CDR3nt: TGTGCCAGTAGGCGCCTCTTCGGGGGGGGCGGTCAGCCCCAGCATTTT; CDR3aa: CASRRLFGGGGQPQHF; len: 16; v_gene: TRBV19; d_gene: NA; abundance: NA; j_gene: TRBJ1-5
CDR3nt: TGTGCCAGCAGCCCAGGACCGCGCAATCAGCCCCAGCATTTT; CDR3aa: CASSPGPRNQPQHF; len: 14; v_gene: TRBV6-1; d_gene: NA; abundance: NA; j_gene: TRBJ1-5
CDR3nt: TGTGCCAGCAGCCGTTTGGGAGCGGGGGGGGCGGCGACACGCAATGAGCAGTTCTTC; CDR3aa: CASSRLGAGGAATRNEQFF; len: 19; v_gene: TRBV7-2; d_gene: TRBD2; abundance: NA; j_gene: TRBJ2-1
CDR3nt: TGCGCCAGCAGCTTGGCCAGGGGGCAAGGTGAGCAGTTCTTC; CDR3aa: CASSLARGQGEQFF; len: 14; v_gene: TRBV5-1; d_gene: TRBD1; abundance: NA; j_gene: TRBJ2-1
CDR3nt: TGTGCCAGCAGTGAAACGAAGACCCAGTACTTC; CDR3aa: CASSETKTQYF; len: 11; v_gene: TRBV2; d_gene: NA; abundance: NA; j_gene: TRBJ2-5
CDR3nt: TGCAGTGCAGGGCCGGTGGGGTCCCAGCATTTT; CDR3aa: CSAGPVGSQHF; len: 11; v_gene: TRBV20-1; d_gene: NA; abundance: NA; j_gene: TRBJ1-5
CDR3nt: TGTGCCAGCAGCTTGGGACAGAGCCTAGCTTTCTTT; CDR3aa: CASSLGQSLAFF; len: 12; v_gene: TRBV5-6; d_gene: NA; abundance: NA; j_gene: TRBJ1-1
CDR3nt: TGTGCCAGCAGACTGCGGGGACGCGATGGCTACACCTTC; CDR3aa: CASRLRGRDGYTF; len: 13; v_gene: TRBV5-6; d_gene: NA; abundance: NA; j_gene: TRBJ1-2
CDR3nt: TGTGCCAGCAGCCCGCGCAGGGGGGGTAACTATGGCTACACCTTC; CDR3aa: CASSPRRGGNYGYTF; len: 15; v_gene: TRBV7-2; d_gene: TRBD1; abundance: NA; j_gene: TRBJ1-2
CDR3nt: TGTGCCAGCAGCCGTACAGGGTTCGACTATGGCTACACCTTC; CDR3aa: CASSRTGFDYGYTF; len: 14; v_gene: TRBV6-5; d_gene: NA; abundance: NA; j_gene: TRBJ1-2
CDR3nt: TGTGCCAGCAGCAGACAGGGTGGAAATCAGCCCCAGCATTTT; CDR3aa: CASSRQGGNQPQHF; len: 14; v_gene: TRBV6-7; d_gene: TRBD1; abundance: NA; j_gene: TRBJ1-5